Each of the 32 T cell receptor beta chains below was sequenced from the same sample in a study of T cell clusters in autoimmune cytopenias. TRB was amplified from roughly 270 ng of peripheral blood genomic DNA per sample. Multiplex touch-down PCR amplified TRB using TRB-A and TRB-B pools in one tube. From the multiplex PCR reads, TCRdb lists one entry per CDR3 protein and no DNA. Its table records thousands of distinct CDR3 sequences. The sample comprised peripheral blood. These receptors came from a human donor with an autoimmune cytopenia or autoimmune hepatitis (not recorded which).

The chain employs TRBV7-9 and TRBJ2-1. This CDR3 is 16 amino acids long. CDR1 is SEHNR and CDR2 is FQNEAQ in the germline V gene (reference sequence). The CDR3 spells CASSLAVGFSYNEQFF.

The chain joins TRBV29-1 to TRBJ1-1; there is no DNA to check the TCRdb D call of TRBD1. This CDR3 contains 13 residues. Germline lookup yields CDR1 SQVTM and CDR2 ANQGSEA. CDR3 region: CSADRGRLTEAFF.

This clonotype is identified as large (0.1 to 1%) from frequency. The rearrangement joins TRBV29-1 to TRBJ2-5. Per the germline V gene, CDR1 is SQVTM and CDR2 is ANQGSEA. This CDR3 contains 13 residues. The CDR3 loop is CSVVKGDRETQYF.

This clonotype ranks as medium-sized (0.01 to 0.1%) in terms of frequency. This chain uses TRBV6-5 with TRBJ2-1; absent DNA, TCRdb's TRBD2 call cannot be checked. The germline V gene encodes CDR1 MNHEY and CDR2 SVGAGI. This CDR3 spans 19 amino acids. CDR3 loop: CASSYGLAGGPISYNEQFF.

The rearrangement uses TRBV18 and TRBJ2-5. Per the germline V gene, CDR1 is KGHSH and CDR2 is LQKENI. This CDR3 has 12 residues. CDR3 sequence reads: CASSPSKETQYF.

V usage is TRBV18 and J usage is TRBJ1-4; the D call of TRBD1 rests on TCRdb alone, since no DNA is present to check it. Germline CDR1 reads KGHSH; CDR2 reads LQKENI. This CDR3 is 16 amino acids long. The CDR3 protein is CASSPRGDRVSEKLFF.

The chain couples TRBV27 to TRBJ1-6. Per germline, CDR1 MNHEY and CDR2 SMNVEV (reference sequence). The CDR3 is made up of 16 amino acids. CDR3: CASSSGEWRNNSPLHF.

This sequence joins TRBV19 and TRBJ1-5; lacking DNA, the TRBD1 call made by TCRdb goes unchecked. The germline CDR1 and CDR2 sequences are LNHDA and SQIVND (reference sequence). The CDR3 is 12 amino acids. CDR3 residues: CAAGASNQPQHF.

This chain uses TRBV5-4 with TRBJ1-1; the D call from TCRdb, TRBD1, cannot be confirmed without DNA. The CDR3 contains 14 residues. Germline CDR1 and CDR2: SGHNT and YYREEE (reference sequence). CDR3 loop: CASSSSRGGTEAFF.

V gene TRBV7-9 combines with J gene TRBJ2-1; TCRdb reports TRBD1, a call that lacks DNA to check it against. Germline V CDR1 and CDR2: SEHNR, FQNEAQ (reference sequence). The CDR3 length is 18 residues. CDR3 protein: CASSLARVQGLIHDEQFF.

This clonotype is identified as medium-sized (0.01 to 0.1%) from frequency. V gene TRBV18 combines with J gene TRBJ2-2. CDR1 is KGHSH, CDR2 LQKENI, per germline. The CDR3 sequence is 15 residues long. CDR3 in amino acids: CASSPEDDSTGELFF.

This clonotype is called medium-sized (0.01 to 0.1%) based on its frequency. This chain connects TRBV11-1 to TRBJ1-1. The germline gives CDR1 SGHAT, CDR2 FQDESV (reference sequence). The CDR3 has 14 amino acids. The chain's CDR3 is CASSLGFTNTEAFF.

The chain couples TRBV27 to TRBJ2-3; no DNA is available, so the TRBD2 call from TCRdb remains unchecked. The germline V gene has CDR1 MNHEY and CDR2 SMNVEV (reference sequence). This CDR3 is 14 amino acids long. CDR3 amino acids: CASTGLAGADTQYF.

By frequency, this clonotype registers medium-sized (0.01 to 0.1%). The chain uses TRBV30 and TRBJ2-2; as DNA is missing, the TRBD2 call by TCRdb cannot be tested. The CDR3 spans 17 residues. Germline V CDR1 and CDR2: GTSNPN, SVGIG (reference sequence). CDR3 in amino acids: CAWRETSGRAYTGELFF. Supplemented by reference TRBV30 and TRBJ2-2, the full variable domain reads SQTIHQWPATLVQPVGSPLSLECTVEGTSNPNLYWYRQAAGRGLQLLFYSVGIGQISSEVPQNLSASRPQDRQFILSSKKLLLSDSGFYLCAWRETSGRAYTGELFFGEGSRLTVL.

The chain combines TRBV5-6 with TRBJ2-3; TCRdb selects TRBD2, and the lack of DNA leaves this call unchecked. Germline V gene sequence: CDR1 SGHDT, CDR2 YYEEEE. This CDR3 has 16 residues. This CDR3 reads CASSPPNSGTGDTQYF.

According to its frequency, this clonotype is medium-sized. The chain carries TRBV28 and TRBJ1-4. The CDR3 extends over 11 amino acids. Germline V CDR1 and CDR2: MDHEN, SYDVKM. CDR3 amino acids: CASSQTWKLFF.

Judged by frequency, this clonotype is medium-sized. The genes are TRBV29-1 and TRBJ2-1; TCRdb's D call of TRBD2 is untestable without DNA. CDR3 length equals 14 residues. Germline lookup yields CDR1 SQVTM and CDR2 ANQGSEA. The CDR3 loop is CSVDLGKGNNEQFF.

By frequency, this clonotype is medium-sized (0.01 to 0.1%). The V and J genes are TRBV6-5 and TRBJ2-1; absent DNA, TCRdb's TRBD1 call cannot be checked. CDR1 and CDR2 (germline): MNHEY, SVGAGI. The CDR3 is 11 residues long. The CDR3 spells CASGGLGEQFF.

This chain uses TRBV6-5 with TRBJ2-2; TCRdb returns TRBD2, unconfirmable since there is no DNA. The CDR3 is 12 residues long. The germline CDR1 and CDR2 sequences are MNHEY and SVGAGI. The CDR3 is CAGGWNTGELFF.

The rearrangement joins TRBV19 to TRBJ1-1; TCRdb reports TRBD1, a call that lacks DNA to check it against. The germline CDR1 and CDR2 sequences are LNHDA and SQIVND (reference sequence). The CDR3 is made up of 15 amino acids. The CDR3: CASKTVDISNTEAFF.

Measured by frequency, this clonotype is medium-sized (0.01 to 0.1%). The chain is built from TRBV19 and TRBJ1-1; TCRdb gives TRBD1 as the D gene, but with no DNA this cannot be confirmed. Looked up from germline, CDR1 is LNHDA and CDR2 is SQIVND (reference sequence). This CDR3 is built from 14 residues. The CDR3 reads CASSIGHGNTEAFF.

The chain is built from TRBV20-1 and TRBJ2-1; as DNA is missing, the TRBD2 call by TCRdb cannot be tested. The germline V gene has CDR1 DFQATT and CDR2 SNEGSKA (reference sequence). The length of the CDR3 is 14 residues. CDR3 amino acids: CSASIAGGLYEQFF.

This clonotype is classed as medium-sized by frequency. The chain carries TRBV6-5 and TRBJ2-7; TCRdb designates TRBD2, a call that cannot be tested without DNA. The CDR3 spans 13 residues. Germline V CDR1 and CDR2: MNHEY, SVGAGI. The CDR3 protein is CASSQGLHYEQYF.

CDR3 sequence reads: CASSFFAGTSRYNEQFF. The chain carries TRBV5-5 and TRBJ2-1; TCRdb's D gene call, TRBD2, goes unchecked for lack of DNA. This CDR3 is built from 17 residues. In germline, CDR1 is SGHKS, CDR2 YYEKEE (reference sequence).

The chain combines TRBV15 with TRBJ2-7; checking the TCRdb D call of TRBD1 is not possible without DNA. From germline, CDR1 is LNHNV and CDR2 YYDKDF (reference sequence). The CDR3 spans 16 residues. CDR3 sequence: CATSREWGAQGYEQYF.

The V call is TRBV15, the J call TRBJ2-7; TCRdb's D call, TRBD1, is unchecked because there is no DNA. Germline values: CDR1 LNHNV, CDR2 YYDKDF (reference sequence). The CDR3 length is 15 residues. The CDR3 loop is CATSTDSESSYEQYF.

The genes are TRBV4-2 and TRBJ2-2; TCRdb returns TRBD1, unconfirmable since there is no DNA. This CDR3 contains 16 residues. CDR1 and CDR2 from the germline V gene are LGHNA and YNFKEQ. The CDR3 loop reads CASSRGTAQGTGELFF.

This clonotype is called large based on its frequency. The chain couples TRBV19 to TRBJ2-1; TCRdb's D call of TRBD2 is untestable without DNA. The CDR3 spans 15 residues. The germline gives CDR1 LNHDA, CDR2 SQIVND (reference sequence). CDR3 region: CASSIVAGAVNEQFF. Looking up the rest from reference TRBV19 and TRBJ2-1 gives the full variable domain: DGGITQSPKYLFRKEGQNVTLSCEQNLNHDAMYWYRQDPGQGLRLIYYSQIVNDFQKGDIAEGYSVSREKKESFPLTVTSAQKNPTAFYLCASSIVAGAVNEQFFGPGTRLTVL.

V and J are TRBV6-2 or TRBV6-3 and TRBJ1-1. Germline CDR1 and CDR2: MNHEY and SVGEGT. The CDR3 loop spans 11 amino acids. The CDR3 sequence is CASSQGTEAFF.

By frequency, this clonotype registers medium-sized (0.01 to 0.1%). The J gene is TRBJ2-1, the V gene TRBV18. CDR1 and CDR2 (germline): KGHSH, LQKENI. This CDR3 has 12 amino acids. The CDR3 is CASSPEIQEQFF.

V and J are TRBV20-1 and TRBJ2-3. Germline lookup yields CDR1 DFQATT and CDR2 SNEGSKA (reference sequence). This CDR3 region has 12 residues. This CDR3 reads CSARDLTRTQYF.

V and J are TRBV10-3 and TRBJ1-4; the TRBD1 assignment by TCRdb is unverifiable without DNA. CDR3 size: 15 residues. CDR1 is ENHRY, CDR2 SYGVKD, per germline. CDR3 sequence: CAISEYRGQDEKLFF.